The 15 T cell receptor beta chains listed next were all sequenced from one sample in a study of blood T cell repertoires in COVID-19. Produced via immunoSEQ multiplex PCR; TCRdb's table is partial and in-frame only. This sample has 70,000 to 100,000 clones, with around 90% found just once. Sequencing used peripheral blood. Receptors were obtained from a woman aged 80 or over with active COVID-19.

The rearrangement joins TRBV5-1 to TRBJ2-2; D may be TRBD2 (5 bases). CDR3 length: 13 amino acids. The germline V gene has CDR1 SGHRS and CDR2 YFSETQ. Trimming cost V 4 bases and J 5 bases, with 9 bases left between them. The CDR3 reads CASSGGGTGELFF. Here the CDR3 DNA reads TGCGCCAGCAGCGGAGGTGGGACCGGGGAGCTGTTTTTT.

V is TRBV3-1 (or the pseudogene TRBV3-2) and J is TRBJ2-7, with 7 bases aligning to TRBD1. Unmatched junction bases numbered 11, after V lost 1 base and J lost 2 bases. The CDR3 totals 17 residues. Germline V gene data show CDR1 as LGHDT and CDR2 as YNNKEL (reference sequence). CDR3 loop: CASSQGDPGTDPYEQYF. CDR3 sequence (DNA): TGTGCCAGCAGCCAAGGGGACCCCGGGACAGATCCCTACGAGCAGTACTTC.

The chain has TRBV18 and TRBJ1-1, with D tentatively TRBD1 (5 bases). V dropped 6 bases and J dropped 7 bases, with 18 bases sitting between them. The CDR3 runs 14 residues. Germline CDR1 KGHSH, CDR2 LQKENI. DNA for the CDR3: TGTGCCAGCTCGCTAGGGTCAGGGCGTAATGAAGCTTTCTTT. It encodes CASSLGSGRNEAFF. Full variable domain (rest looked up from reference TRBV18 and TRBJ1-1): NAGVMQNPRHLVRRRGQEARLRCSPMKGHSHVYWYRQLPEEGLKFMVYLQKENIIDESGMPKERFSAEFPKEGPSILRIQQVVRGDSAAYFCASSLGSGRNEAFFGQGTRLTVV.

The chain uses TRBV9 and TRBJ2-3, with TRBD2 matching 12 bases. With 4 bases clipped from V and 5 bases from J, the junction kept 8 bases outside the gene matches. There are 16 residues in the CDR3. Looked up from germline, CDR1 is SGDLS and CDR2 is YYNGEE. The CDR3 here is CASSSRLAGDKDTQYF. The CDR3 nucleotides are TGTGCCAGCAGCTCCCGACTAGCGGGAGATAAAGATACGCAGTATTTT.

This chain's CDR3 is CSAVQGNEQYF. The DNA of the CDR3 is TGCAGTGCTGTCCAGGGTAACGAGCAGTACTTC. The chain recombines TRBV20-1 with TRBJ2-7; D is possibly TRBD1 (5 bases). This CDR3 contains 11 residues. Trimming stripped 5 bases from V and 5 bases from J, with 10 bases between. CDR1 is DFQATT, CDR2 SNEGSKA, per germline (reference sequence).

The chain joins TRBV27 to TRBJ2-1; TRBD2 matches at 11 bases. Trimming removed 6 bases from V and 6 bases from J; junction bases left unmatched: 7. The CDR3 loop spans 15 amino acids. The germline CDR1 and CDR2 sequences are MNHEY and SMNVEV (reference sequence). CDR3 DNA sequence: TGTGCCAGCAGCATTCTAGCGGGAGGAAGCAATGAGCAGTTCTTC. Protein sequence: CASSILAGGSNEQFF.

The chain is built from TRBV11-2 and TRBJ2-5; TRBD1 matches 7 bases. V dropped 0 bases and J dropped 5; count of bases not matched to a gene: 12. There are 17 residues in the CDR3. The germline V gene encodes CDR1 SGHAT and CDR2 FQNNGV. This chain's CDR3 is CASSLDSPRPRGETQYF. Written as DNA, the CDR3 is TGTGCCAGCAGCTTAGATTCCCCCCGACCCAGGGGGGAGACCCAGTACTTC.

This clone was seen just once. A much larger clonotype is one base distant, so this may be a read error. Other DNA sequences in this specimen translate into the identical CDR3. The chain couples TRBV9 to TRBJ1-2; D is unclear. The CDR3 runs 12 residues. CDR1 and CDR2 from the germline V gene are SGDLS and YYNGEE. The CDR3 region has the DNA TGTGCCAGCAGCGTAGTAGACTATGGTTACACCTTC. This translates into CASSVVDYGYTF.

V gene TRBV14 combines with J gene TRBJ2-1, with D tentatively TRBD2 (6 bases). In germline, CDR1 is SGHDN, CDR2 FVKESK. This CDR3 region has 18 residues. With 1 base removed from V and 0 bases from J, the gap between germline ends came to 16 bases. The CDR3 DNA reads TGTGCCAGCAGCCAAGGCATACTAGCCGTTAGCTCCTACAATGAGCAGTTCTTC. This sequence encodes CASSQGILAVSSYNEQFF.

This chain joins TRBV5-1 and TRBJ2-3; D unclear. Germline CDR1 and CDR2: SGHRS and YFSETQ. This CDR3 region has 12 residues. The germline V and J ends were trimmed by 5 bases and 2 bases, with 6 bases remaining between them. The CDR3 region is CASSPNTDTQYF. CDR3 coding DNA: TGCGCCAGCAGTCCCAACACAGATACGCAGTATTTT.

The J gene is TRBJ2-2, the V gene TRBV18; possibly TRBD2 for D (5 bases). Germline V gives CDR1 KGHSH, CDR2 LQKENI. The CDR3 length is 16 residues. Trimming left V 3 bases short and J 1 base short, with 12 bases between. The CDR3 here is CASSPVSGMNTGELFF. CDR3 in DNA: TGTGCCAGCTCACCGGTTTCGGGGATGAACACCGGGGAGCTGTTTTTT. The full variable domain, in which reference TRBV18 and TRBJ2-2 provide the parts outside the CDR3, is NAGVMQNPRHLVRRRGQEARLRCSPMKGHSHVYWYRQLPEEGLKFMVYLQKENIIDESGMPKERFSAEFPKEGPSILRIQQVVRGDSAAYFCASSPVSGMNTGELFFGEGSRLTVL.

This clone was found once. The rearrangement joins TRBV25-1 to TRBJ1-1; a weak D match, TRBD1 (5 bases). CDR1 and CDR2 (germline): MGHDK, SYGVNS. V gave up 4 bases and J gave up 11 bases, with 11 bases separating them. The CDR3 length is 11 residues. The CDR3: CASSGGTYAFF. The CDR3 bases are TGTGCCAGCAGTGGTGGGACTTACGCTTTCTTT.

This sequence joins TRBV9 and TRBJ2-5, with 9 bases identical to TRBD2. Germline trimming cut 4 bases from V and 4 bases from J; bases unmatched to any gene: 5. Germline V gives CDR1 SGDLS, CDR2 YYNGEE. The CDR3 is 14 amino acids. The CDR3: CASSPSSGTETQYF. The CDR3 DNA follows: TGTGCCAGCAGCCCCTCTAGCGGGACAGAGACCCAGTACTTC.

V is TRBV20-1 and J is TRBJ1-2, with unresolved D. V gave up 5 bases and J gave up 8 bases, with 12 bases separating them. This CDR3 is built from 11 residues. Per germline, CDR1 DFQATT and CDR2 SNEGSKA (reference sequence). CDR3 residues: CSAPDPGGYTF. For the CDR3, the DNA is TGCAGTGCTCCGGACCCGGGGGGCTACACCTTC.

This sequence joins TRBV7-6 and TRBJ1-1; D possibly corresponds to TRBD1 (5 bases). The germline gives CDR1 SGHVS, CDR2 FNYEAQ. There are 16 residues in the CDR3. The V end lost 0 bases, the J end lost 3 bases, and 14 bases lay between the germline ends. CDR3 DNA: TGTGCCAGCAGCTTAGCGTATAAGGGGCCCTACACTGAAGCTTTCTTT. Residues: CASSLAYKGPYTEAFF.